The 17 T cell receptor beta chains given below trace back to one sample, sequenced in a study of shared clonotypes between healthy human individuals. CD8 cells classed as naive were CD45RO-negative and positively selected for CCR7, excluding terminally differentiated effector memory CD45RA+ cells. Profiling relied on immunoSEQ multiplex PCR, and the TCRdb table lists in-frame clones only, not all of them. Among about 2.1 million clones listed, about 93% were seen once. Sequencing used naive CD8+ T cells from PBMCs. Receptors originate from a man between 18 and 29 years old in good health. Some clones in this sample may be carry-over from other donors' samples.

The CDR3 sequence: CASSFFGLAGVTVGVSYEQYF. The CDR3 DNA is TGCGCCAGCAGCTTCTTCGGACTAGCGGGAGTAACGGTTGGGGTCTCCTACGAGCAGTACTTC. The chain is built from TRBV5-1 and TRBJ2-7, with TRBD2 identical over 13 bases. Trimming cost V 2 bases and J 0 bases; bases outside gene matches: 17. The CDR3 contains 21 residues. CDR1 is SGHRS, CDR2 YFSETQ, per germline.

The CDR3 DNA reads TGCAGCGTCCTGACAGGGGGAAGTGGTCAGCCCCAGCATTTT. Its translation: CSVLTGGSGQPQHF. V and J are TRBV29-1 and TRBJ1-5; 9 nucleotides match TRBD1. This CDR3 contains 14 residues. The V gene's germline CDR1 is SQVTM and CDR2 ANQGSEA. V gave up 6 bases and J gave up 6 bases; unmatched junction bases: 9.

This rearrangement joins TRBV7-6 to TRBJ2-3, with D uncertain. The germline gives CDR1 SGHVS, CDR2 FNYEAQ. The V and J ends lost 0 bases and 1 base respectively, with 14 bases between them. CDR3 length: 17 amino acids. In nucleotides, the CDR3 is TGTGCCAGCAGCTTAGCCCTAAACGGTCCTCGCACAGATACGCAGTATTTT. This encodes CASSLALNGPRTDTQYF.

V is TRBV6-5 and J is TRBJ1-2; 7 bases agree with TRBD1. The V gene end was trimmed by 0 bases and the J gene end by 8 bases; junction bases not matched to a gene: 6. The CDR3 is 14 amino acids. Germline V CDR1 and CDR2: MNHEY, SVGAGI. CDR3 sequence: CASSYSEGAKGYTF. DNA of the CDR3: TGTGCCAGCAGTTACTCGGAGGGGGCGAAGGGCTACACCTTC.

This chain's CDR3 is CASSELRQSEAFF. CDR3 sequence (DNA): TGTGCCAGCAGTGAATTGCGACAATCTGAAGCTTTCTTT. The gene calls are TRBV25-1 and TRBJ1-1; D is undetermined. V was cut by 1 base and J by 6 bases, with 9 bases left in between. Germline V gives CDR1 MGHDK, CDR2 SYGVNS. The CDR3 is made up of 13 amino acids. Full variable domain (rest looked up from reference TRBV25-1 and TRBJ1-1): EADIYQTPRYLVIGTGKKITLECSQTMGHDKMYWYQQDPGMELHLIHYSYGVNSTEKGDLSSESTVSRIRTEHFPLTLESARPSHTSQYLCASSELRQSEAFFGQGTRLTVV.

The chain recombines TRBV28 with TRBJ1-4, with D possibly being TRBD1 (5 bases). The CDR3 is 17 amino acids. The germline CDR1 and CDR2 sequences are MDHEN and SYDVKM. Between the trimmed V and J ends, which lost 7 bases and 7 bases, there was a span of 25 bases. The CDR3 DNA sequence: TGTGCCAGCACCTCAATCCGGTGGGGGGGACGACGTGAAAAACTGTTTTTT. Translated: CASTSIRWGGRREKLFF.

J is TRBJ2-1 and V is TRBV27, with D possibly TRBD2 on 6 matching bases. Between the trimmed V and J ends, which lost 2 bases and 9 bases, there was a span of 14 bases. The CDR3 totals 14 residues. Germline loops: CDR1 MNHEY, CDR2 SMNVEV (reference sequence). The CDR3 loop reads CASSLIGSWVEQFF. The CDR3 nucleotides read TGTGCCAGCAGTTTAATCGGGAGTTGGGTTGAGCAGTTCTTC.

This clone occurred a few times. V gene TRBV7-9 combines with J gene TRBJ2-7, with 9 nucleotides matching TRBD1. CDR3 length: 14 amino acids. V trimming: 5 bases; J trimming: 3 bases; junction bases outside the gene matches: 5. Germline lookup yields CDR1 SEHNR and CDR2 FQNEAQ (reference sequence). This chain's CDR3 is CASSGTGIDYEQYF. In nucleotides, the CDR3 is TGTGCCAGCAGCGGGACAGGGATAGACTACGAGCAGTACTTC.

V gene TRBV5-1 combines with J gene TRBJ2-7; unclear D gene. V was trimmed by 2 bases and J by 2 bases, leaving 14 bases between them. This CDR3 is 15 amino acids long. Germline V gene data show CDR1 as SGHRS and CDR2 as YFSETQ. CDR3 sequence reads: CASSLQLNPAYEQYF. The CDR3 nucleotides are TGCGCCAGCAGCTTACAACTAAACCCGGCCTACGAGCAGTACTTC.

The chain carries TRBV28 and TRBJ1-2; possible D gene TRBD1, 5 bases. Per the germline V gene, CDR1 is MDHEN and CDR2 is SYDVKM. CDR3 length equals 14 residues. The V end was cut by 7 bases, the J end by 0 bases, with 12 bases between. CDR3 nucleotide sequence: TGTGCCAGCACCTTAGGGGCGCCTAACTATGGCTACACCTTC. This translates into CASTLGAPNYGYTF.

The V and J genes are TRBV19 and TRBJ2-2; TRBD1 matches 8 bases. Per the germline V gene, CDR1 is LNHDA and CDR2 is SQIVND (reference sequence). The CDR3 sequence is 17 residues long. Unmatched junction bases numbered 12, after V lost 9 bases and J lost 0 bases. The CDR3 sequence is CASTTALRGPNTGELFF. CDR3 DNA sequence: TGTGCCAGCACAACAGCACTCAGGGGGCCGAACACCGGGGAGCTGTTTTTT.

The CDR3 DNA sequence: TGTGCCAGCAGTGAAGTTCACGAGCAGTACTTC. Translation gives CASSEVHEQYF. The V gene is TRBV6-1, the J gene TRBJ2-7; D gene ambiguous. Looked up from germline, CDR1 is MNHNS and CDR2 is SASEGT. The V end lost 1 base, the J end lost 5 bases, and 3 bases lay between the germline ends. The CDR3 totals 11 residues.

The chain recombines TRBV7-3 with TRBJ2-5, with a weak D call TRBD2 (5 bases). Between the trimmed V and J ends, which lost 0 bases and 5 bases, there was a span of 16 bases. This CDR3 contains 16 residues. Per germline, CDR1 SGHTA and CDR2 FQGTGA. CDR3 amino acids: CASSLTYKGVEETQYF. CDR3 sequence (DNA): TGTGCCAGCAGCTTAACCTACAAGGGAGTTGAGGAGACCCAGTACTTC.

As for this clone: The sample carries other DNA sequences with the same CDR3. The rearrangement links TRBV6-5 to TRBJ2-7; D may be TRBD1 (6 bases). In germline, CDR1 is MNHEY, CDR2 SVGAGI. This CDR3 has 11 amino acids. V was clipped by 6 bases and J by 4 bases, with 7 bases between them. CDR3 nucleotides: TGTGCCAGCAGACAGGGTTACGAGCAGTACTTC. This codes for CASRQGYEQYF.

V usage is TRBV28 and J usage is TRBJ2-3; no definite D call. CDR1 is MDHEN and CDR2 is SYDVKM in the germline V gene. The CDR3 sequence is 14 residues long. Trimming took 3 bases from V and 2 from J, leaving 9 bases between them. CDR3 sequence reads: CASSFRDATDTQYF. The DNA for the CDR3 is TGTGCCAGCAGTTTCCGAGACGCCACAGATACGCAGTATTTT. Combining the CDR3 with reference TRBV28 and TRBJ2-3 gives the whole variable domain DVKVTQSSRYLVKRTGEKVFLECVQDMDHENMFWYRQDPGLGLRLIYFSYDVKMKEKGDIPEGYSVSREKKERFSLILESASTNQTSMYLCASSFRDATDTQYFGPGTRLTVL.

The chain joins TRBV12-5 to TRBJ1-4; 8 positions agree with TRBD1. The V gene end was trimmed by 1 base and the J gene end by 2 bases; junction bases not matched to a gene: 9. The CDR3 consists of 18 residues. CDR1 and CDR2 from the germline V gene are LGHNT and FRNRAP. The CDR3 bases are TGTGCTAGTGGTTTGGGACAGGGGCCAAGGGAGACTAATGAAAAACTGTTTTTT. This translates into CASGLGQGPRETNEKLFF.

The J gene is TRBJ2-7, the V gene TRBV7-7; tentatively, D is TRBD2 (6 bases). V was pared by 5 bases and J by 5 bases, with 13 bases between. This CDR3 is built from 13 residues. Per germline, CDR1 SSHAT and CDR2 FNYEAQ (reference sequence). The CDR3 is CASSEGTLHEQYF. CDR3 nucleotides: TGTGCCAGCAGCGAAGGGACTCTCCACGAGCAGTACTTC.